The clone carrying this T cell receptor beta chain appeared many times. The antigen remains undetermined. 5'RACE with 10-nucleotide random UMIs produced the cDNA. One entry per CDR3 protein, called by TCRdb with MiXCR from the 5' RACE reads. The sample holds tens of thousands of distinct CDR3 sequences, around 3.6% seen once. The sample is drawn from a study of neurological immune-mediated disorders. Study observations and caveats: The greatest TCR clonal expansion occurred in HTLV-1-associated myelopathy and the least in multiple sclerosis, which fell below healthy controls.

CDR3 length equals 12 residues. Per germline, CDR1 DFQATT and CDR2 SNEGSKA (reference sequence). The sequencing sample was made of PBMCs. This TCR was recovered from a man aged 25 to 45 with multiple sclerosis. The chain uses TRBV20-1 and TRBJ2-7; 8 nucleotides agree with TRBD2. In DNA, the CDR3 is TGCAGCGCCCTGACTAGCGCCCACGAGCAGTACTTC. This gives the protein CSALTSAHEQYF.